This TCR beta chain was recovered during a study of CD8+CD57+ T cells in acquired aplastic anemia. V lost 7 bases to trimming and J lost 5 bases; unmatched junction nucleotides: 10. The CDR3 runs to 14 residues. Using genomic DNA as the template, TCR beta VDJ and CDR3 profiling was carried out. TCRdb re-called the reads through MiXCR, storing one row per CDR3 protein. The sample yields about 190,000 distinct CDR3 sequences, roughly half seen once. The sequenced sample consisted of sorted CD4+, CD8+, or CD8+CD57+ T cells (not recorded which) from PBMCs. J is TRBJ1-1 and V is TRBV12-3 or TRBV12-4, with 7 bases lining up with TRBD1. The sequence came from a human donor in good health, serving as a control. CDR3 coding DNA: TGTGCCAGCACCAAGACAGGGTCGGGGACTGAAGCTTTCTTT. Protein sequence: CASTKTGSGTEAFF.